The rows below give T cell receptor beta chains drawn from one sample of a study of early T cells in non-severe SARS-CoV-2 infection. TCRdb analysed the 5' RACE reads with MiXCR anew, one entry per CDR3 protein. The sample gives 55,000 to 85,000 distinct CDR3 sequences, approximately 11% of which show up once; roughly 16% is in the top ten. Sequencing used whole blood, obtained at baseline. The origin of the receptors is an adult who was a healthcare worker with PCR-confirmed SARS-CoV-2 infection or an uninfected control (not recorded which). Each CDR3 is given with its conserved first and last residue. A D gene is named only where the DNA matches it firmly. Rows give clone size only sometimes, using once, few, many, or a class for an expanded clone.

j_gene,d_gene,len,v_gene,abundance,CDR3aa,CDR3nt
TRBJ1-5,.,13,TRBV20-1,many,CKGMGSGNQPQHF,TGCAAAGGGATGGGGTCTGGCAATCAGCCCCAGCATTTT
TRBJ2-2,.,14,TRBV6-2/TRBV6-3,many,CASSLTGNLGELFF,TGTGCCAGCAGCTTAACCGGGAACCTCGGGGAGCTGTTTTTT
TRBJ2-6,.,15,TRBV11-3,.,CASSPGSSGANVLTF,TGTGCCAGCAGCCCTGGGAGCTCTGGGGCCAACGTCCTGACTTTC
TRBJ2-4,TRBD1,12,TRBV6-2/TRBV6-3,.,CASSYSWTGLNF,TGTGCCAGCAGTTACTCCTGGACAGGGCTGAACTTC
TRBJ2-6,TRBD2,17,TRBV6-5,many,CASTGLAGLSGANVLTF,TGTGCCAGCACGGGACTAGCGGGGCTATCTGGGGCCAACGTCCTGACTTTC
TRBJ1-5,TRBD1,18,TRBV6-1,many,CASSEEVFAQGVPQPQHF,TGTGCCAGCAGTGAGGAAGTTTTCGCACAGGGGGTCCCCCAGCCCCAGCATTTT
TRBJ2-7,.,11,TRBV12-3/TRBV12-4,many,CASSAYGSQYF,TGTGCCAGCAGTGCCTACGGCAGTCAGTACTTC
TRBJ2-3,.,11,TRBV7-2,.,CASSFPDTQYF,TGTGCCAGCAGCTTCCCGGATACGCAGTATTTT
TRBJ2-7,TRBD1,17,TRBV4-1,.,CASSQDSLGQGAYEQYF,TGCGCCAGCAGCCAAGATTCCCTCGGACAGGGGGCCTACGAGCAGTACTTC
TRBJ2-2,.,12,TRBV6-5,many,CASTENTGELFF,TGTGCCAGCACAGAGAACACCGGGGAGCTGTTTTTT
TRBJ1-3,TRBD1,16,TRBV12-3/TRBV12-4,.,CASSPRQGHSGNTIYF,TGTGCCAGCAGTCCGAGACAGGGCCACTCTGGAAACACCATATATTTT
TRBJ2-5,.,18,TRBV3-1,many,CASSHFEGSFGLQETQYF,TGTGCCAGCAGCCACTTCGAGGGGAGCTTCGGCCTTCAAGAGACCCAGTACTTC
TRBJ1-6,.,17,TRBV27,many,CASTSLPESSYNSPLHF,TGTGCCAGCACCTCATTGCCAGAGAGCTCCTATAATTCACCCCTCCACTTT
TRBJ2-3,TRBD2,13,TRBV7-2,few,CASSLARTSEQYF,TGTGCCAGCAGCTTAGCTAGGACTAGCGAGCAGTATTTT
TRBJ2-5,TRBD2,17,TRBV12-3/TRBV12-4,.,CASSLEESGGPRETQYF,TGTGCCAGCAGTTTAGAGGAGTCGGGAGGGCCTCGGGAGACCCAGTACTTC
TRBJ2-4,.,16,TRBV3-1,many,CASSQWGLSGKNIQYF,TGTGCCAGCAGCCAATGGGGGTTAAGTGGCAAAAACATTCAGTACTTC
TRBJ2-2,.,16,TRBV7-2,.,CASTQRGGRVTGELFF,TGTGCCAGCACCCAGAGGGGGGGCAGGGTCACCGGGGAGCTGTTTTTT
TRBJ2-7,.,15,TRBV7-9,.,CASSLTLGGSYEQYF,TGTGCCAGCAGCTTAACCCTGGGGGGCTCCTACGAGCAGTACTTC
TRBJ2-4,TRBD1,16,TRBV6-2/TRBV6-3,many,CASSPILGQVKNIQYF,TGTGCCAGCAGTCCTATACTGGGACAGGTAAAAAACATTCAGTACTTC
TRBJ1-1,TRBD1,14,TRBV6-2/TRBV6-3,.,CASSRQGQGTEAFF,TGTGCCAGCAGTCGACAGGGTCAGGGGACTGAAGCTTTCTTT
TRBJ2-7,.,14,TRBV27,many,CASRRTQGSYEQYF,TGTGCCAGCAGGAGGACGCAGGGCTCCTACGAGCAGTACTTC
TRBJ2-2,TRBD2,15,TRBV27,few,CASEGGRGNTGELFF,TGTGCCAGCGAGGGCGGGAGAGGGAACACCGGGGAGCTGTTTTTT
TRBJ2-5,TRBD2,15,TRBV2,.,CASRMTSGTQETQYF,TGTGCCAGCAGGATGACTAGCGGGACCCAAGAGACCCAGTACTTC
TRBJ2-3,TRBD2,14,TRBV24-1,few,CATSGAGVPDTQYF,TGTGCCACCAGTGGAGCGGGAGTACCAGATACGCAGTATTTT
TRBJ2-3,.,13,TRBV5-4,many,CASSSHSVDTQYF,TGTGCCAGCAGCTCCCATTCTGTAGATACGCAGTATTTT
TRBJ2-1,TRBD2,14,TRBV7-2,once,CASSRTRESDEQFF,TGTGCCAGCAGCCGAACGCGGGAGAGCGATGAGCAGTTCTTC
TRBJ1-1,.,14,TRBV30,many,CAWRMGHPNTEAFF,TGTGCCTGGAGAATGGGACACCCGAACACTGAAGCTTTCTTT
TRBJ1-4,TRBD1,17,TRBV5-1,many,CASSLGPGGAQNEKLFF,TGCGCCAGCAGCCTGGGTCCAGGGGGCGCGCAAAACGAAAAACTGTTTTTT
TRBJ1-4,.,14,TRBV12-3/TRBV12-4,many,CASRPAGTNEKLFF,TGTGCCAGCAGACCCGCAGGAACTAATGAAAAACTGTTTTTT
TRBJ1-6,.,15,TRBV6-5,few,CASSYSGTLNSPLHF,TGTGCCAGCAGTTACTCAGGGACACTTAATTCACCCCTCCACTTT
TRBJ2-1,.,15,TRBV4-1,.,CASSQEYSRANEQFF,TGCGCCAGCAGCCAAGAGTATAGCAGGGCCAATGAGCAGTTCTTC